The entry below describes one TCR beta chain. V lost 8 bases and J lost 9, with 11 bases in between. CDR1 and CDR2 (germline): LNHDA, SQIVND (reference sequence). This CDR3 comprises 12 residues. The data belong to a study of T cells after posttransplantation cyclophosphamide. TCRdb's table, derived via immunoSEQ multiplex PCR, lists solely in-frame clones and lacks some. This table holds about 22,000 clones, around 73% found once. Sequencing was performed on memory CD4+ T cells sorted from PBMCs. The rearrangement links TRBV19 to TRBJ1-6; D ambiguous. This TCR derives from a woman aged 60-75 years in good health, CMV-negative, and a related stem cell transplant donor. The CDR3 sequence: CASRRGVSPLHF. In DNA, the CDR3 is TGTGCCAGTCGGCGGGGAGTTTCACCCCTCCACTTT.